These 12 T cell receptor beta chains share one sample of origin, sequenced in a study of control samples from healthy donors and cancer patients. Data came from immunoSEQ multiplex PCR; TCRdb stores just in-frame clones and leaves some out. The top ten clones hold about 2.2% of a sample with about 130,000 clones, 92% of them seen once. The sequenced sample consisted of blood. The receptors derive from a woman between 45 and 60 years old in good health.

J is TRBJ2-7 and V is TRBV29-1, with 7 positions matching TRBD1. V shed 5 bases, J shed 8 bases, and the junction held 6 bases outside the gene matches. The CDR3 contains 11 residues. Germline CDR1 reads SQVTM; CDR2 reads ANQGSEA. CDR3 nucleotide sequence: TGCAGCGTTCTCACAGGGGACCAGCAGTACTTC. Amino acids: CSVLTGDQQYF.

The J gene is TRBJ2-5, the V gene TRBV13; the match to TRBD2 covers 7 bases. This CDR3 is built from 19 residues. Germline CDR1 reads PRHDT; CDR2 reads FYEKMQ (reference sequence). Trimming at V came to 1 base and at J to 5 bases, leaving 19 bases not matched to a gene. Written as DNA, the CDR3 is TGTGCCAGCAGCTTAGTGACGGGGGAGGGTGGCCCTCACAAGGAGACCCAGTACTTC. Translation gives CASSLVTGEGGPHKETQYF.

This chain links TRBV19 with TRBJ2-7; 7 bases fit TRBD2. After removal of 1 base from V and 3 bases from J, the junction contained 3 bases not matched to a gene. This CDR3 is 14 amino acids long. Germline CDR1 is LNHDA and CDR2 is SQIVND (reference sequence). CDR3 nucleotide sequence: TGTGCCAGTAGTATAGTTTCGGGAGGCTACGAGCAGTACTTC. Translating it yields CASSIVSGGYEQYF.

The chain uses TRBV7-8 and TRBJ2-7; TRBD2 is a possible D gene (6 bases). V was clipped by 3 bases and J by 3 bases, with 15 bases between them. The CDR3 has 15 amino acids. Germline values: CDR1 SGHVS, CDR2 FQNEAQ. DNA of the CDR3: TGTGCCAGCAGCTTGGGTGGTACCGGGGGCTACGAGCAGTACTTC. Its translation is CASSLGGTGGYEQYF.

This chain joins TRBV19 and TRBJ2-1; 12 nucleotides match TRBD2. The CDR3 covers 15 residues. The V gene end was trimmed by 5 bases and the J gene end by 7 bases; junction bases not matched to a gene: 6. From germline, CDR1 is LNHDA and CDR2 SQIVND (reference sequence). CDR3 DNA: TGTGCCAGTAGTCTAGCGGGGGGGCCGAAGAATGAGCAGTTCTTC. It is translated as CASSLAGGPKNEQFF. The full variable domain, completed using reference TRBV19 and TRBJ2-1, is DGGITQSPKYLFRKEGQNVTLSCEQNLNHDAMYWYRQDPGQGLRLIYYSQIVNDFQKGDIAEGYSVSREKKESFPLTVTSAQKNPTAFYLCASSLAGGPKNEQFFGPGTRLTVL.

The chain uses TRBV5-4 and TRBJ1-4; D ambiguous. The V end was cut by 0 bases, the J end by 8 bases, with 8 bases between. The CDR3 is 13 residues long. Germline CDR1 is SGHNT and CDR2 is YYREEE (reference sequence). Here the CDR3 reads CASSLGVREKLFF. The CDR3 DNA reads TGTGCCAGCAGCTTGGGTGTAAGAGAAAAACTGTTTTTT.

The chain recombines TRBV6-1 with TRBJ2-5, with TRBD2 matching 13 bases. CDR3 length: 20 residues. Losses at the gene ends were 0 bases for V and 2 bases for J; bases not matched to a gene: 12. Germline CDR1 and CDR2: MNHNS and SASEGT. CDR3 residues: CASSEAAGTSGTPRQETQYF. The CDR3 DNA reads as TGTGCCAGCAGTGAAGCGGCCGGGACTAGCGGGACCCCGAGGCAAGAGACCCAGTACTTC.

The CDR3 DNA reads TGTGCCATCAGTGGGGACAGGGGCTATGGCTACACCTTC. Translation gives CAISGDRGYGYTF. The chain employs TRBV10-3 and TRBJ1-2; 10 bases match TRBD1. Germline-derived CDR1 and CDR2 are ENHRY and SYGVKD. There are 13 residues in the CDR3. V lost 4 bases, J lost 4 bases, and 0 bases stayed unmatched.

CDR3 sequence reads: CASSLGQNYEQFF. CDR3 nucleotide sequence: TGCGCCAGCAGCTTGGGGCAGAACTATGAGCAGTTCTTC. The chain joins TRBV5-1 to TRBJ2-1; no clear D gene. V lost 0 bases and J lost 8, with 9 bases in between. The CDR3 contains 13 residues. CDR1 and CDR2 (germline): SGHRS, YFSETQ.

The chain employs TRBV25-1 and TRBJ1-6, with unresolved D. Germline V gene data show CDR1 as MGHDK and CDR2 as SYGVNS. This CDR3 contains 14 residues. Trimming left V 3 bases short and J 9 bases short, with 12 bases between. Here the CDR3 reads CASSDGETVSPLHF. The CDR3 DNA reads TGTGCCAGCAGTGATGGGGAGACGGTTTCACCCCTCCACTTT. The variable domain in full, with the rest retrieved from reference TRBV25-1 and TRBJ1-6, is EADIYQTPRYLVIGTGKKITLECSQTMGHDKMYWYQQDPGMELHLIHYSYGVNSTEKGDLSSESTVSRIRTEHFPLTLESARPSHTSQYLCASSDGETVSPLHFGNGTRLTVT.

In its sample, this clone was seen once. This chain joins TRBV5-1 and TRBJ1-5; D possibly corresponds to TRBD1 (5 bases). The CDR3 covers 15 residues. Trimming stripped 4 bases from V and 2 bases from J, with 13 bases between. The germline V gene encodes CDR1 SGHRS and CDR2 YFSETQ. The CDR3 protein is CASSEGTAGNQPQHF. As DNA, the CDR3 is TGCGCCAGCAGCGAAGGGACGGCCGGCAATCAGCCCCAGCATTTT.

This clone was seen only once. The V call is TRBV19, the J call TRBJ2-7, with D possibly being TRBD2 (6 bases). In germline, CDR1 is LNHDA, CDR2 SQIVND (reference sequence). The V and J ends lost 5 bases and 3 bases respectively, with 14 bases between them. CDR3 length: 14 residues. CDR3 coding DNA: TGTGCCAGTAGTGCCGGACACGGGGGCTACGAGCAGTACTTC. This encodes CASSAGHGGYEQYF.